This T cell receptor beta chain was retrieved from a study of a mutant IDH1 vaccine in newly diagnosed glioma. Study-wide background: In weeks 1, 3, 5, 7, 11, 15, 19 and 23, patients were vaccinated. Those enrolled had earlier been treated with radiotherapy, temozolomide, or both, mostly both.

The CDR3 extends over 13 amino acids. Germline V gives CDR1 LNHDA, CDR2 SQIVND (reference sequence). The V end lost 6 bases, the J end lost 4 bases, and 13 bases lay between the germline ends. Sample time point: week 23, last vaccination. The investigators gave 300 ug of mutant IDH1 20-mer peptide in each vaccine dose, together with topical imiquimod. The donors had new WHO grade 3 or 4 astrocytomas; these were IDH1-mutant and ATRX-lost. Study-wide findings and caveats: In approximately 92% of patients, immune responses induced by the vaccine occurred.

The data were produced by immunoSEQ multiplex PCR, yet TCRdb's version contains in-frame clones alone and is incomplete. The data contain roughly 60,000 clones, approximately 80% of them seen just once; the ten biggest clones take up more than 5.5%. As for this clone: Antigen unknown.

Sequencing was performed on PBMCs, taken from a glioma patient whose treatment included an IDH1 peptide vaccine. This sequence joins TRBV19 and TRBJ2-7; possible D gene TRBD1, 6 bases. This clonotype originated in a man aged 40-55 years with glioma. The CDR3 DNA reads TGTGCCAGTAGCCTCGGGACATTATACGAGCAGTACTTC. Its protein is CASSLGTLYEQYF.